These T cell receptor beta chains were read from a single sample in a study of T cell clonotyping in hematopoietic cell transplantation. Produced via immunoSEQ multiplex PCR; TCRdb's table is partial and in-frame only. The data show roughly 42,000 clones, about 95% seen once. What was sequenced was peripheral blood mononuclear cells. Receptor source: a woman in her 50s in good health. Some clones in this sample may be carry-over from other donors' samples. Each CDR3 is given with its conserved first and last residue. Fields, in order: D gene, J gene, V gene, clone size, CDR3 DNA, CDR3 protein. The D gene is left open where the match is weak. Not all rows give a size; the values are once, few, many and, for expanded clones, a class.

-,TRBJ2-6,TRBV19,-,TGTGCCAGTACGCCTCCTGGGGCCAACGTCCTGACTTTC,CASTPPGANVLTF
-,TRBJ1-4,TRBV7-9,once,TGTGCCAGCAGCTTAGTTGGGCTTACAACTAATGAAAAACTGTTTTTT,CASSLVGLTTNEKLFF
-,TRBJ1-5,TRBV4-1,-,TGCGCCAGCAGCCAAGGACAGGTCAATCAGCCCCAGCATTTT,CASSQGQVNQPQHF
-,TRBJ1-3,TRBV19,-,TGTGCCAGCACGACAGGAGGGGGTACAAACACCATATATTTT,CASTTGGGTNTIYF
-,TRBJ2-3,TRBV28,once,TGTGCCAGCAGTTTTCTTTTGGGTAGCACAGATACGCAGTATTTT,CASSFLLGSTDTQYF
-,TRBJ2-5,TRBV4-1,-,TGCGCCAGCAGCCAAGTTCCAGCGGAGACCCAGTACTTC,CASSQVPAETQYF
-,TRBJ2-2,TRBV5-1,-,TGCGCCAGCAGCCCCGTTACGGGTGCGAACACCGGGGAGCTGTTTTTT,CASSPVTGANTGELFF
-,TRBJ1-5,TRBV19,-,TGTGCCAGTAGTATCGCACAGGCGGCTCAGCCCCAGCATTTT,CASSIAQAAQPQHF
-,TRBJ2-7,TRBV10-1,-,TGCGCCAGCAGATCAGTGTATAGGACTATCTACGAGCAGTACTTC,CASRSVYRTIYEQYF
TRBD1,TRBJ2-2,TRBV6-1,-,TGTGCCAGCAGCTTCGGGACAGAGAACACCGGGGAGCTGTTTTTT,CASSFGTENTGELFF
-,TRBJ1-4,TRBV6-5,-,TGTGCCAGCAGTTACTCGGCGGGAGGCCCTGAAAAACTGTTTTTT,CASSYSAGGPEKLFF
TRBD1,TRBJ1-1,TRBV4-3,-,TGCGCCAGCAGCCGAGGACAGGGGGGGAACACTGAAGCTTTCTTT,CASSRGQGGNTEAFF
TRBD2,TRBJ2-3,TRBV19,-,TGTGCCAGTACGGTACTAGCGGGGGACACAGATACGCAGTATTTT,CASTVLAGDTDTQYF
-,TRBJ2-3,TRBV19,-,TGTGCCAGTAGTATAGATCAGGAGAGCACAGATACGCAGTATTTT,CASSIDQESTDTQYF
-,TRBJ2-7,TRBV9,-,TGTGCCAGCAGCGTAGCAGCGACGAGCTACGAGCAGTACTTC,CASSVAATSYEQYF
-,TRBJ1-3,TRBV7-6,-,TGTGCCAGCTTGCCGGGGACTGGAAACACCATATATTTT,CASLPGTGNTIYF
-,TRBJ2-7,TRBV4-3,-,TGCGCCAGCAGCCAGGGAACAGGTTACGAGCAGTACTTC,CASSQGTGYEQYF
-,TRBJ1-1,TRBV7-9,few,TGTGCCAGCAGCGACAGAAACATGAACACTGAAGCTTTCTTT,CASSDRNMNTEAFF
-,TRBJ1-1,TRBV28,-,TGTGCCAGCAGTTTAAGCAGGGAGACTGAAGCTTTCTTT,CASSLSRETEAFF